Sequencing of this TCR beta chain was carried out in a study of T cell responses to AZD1222 COVID-19 vaccine. Study-level information: Second-dose timings of about 4 or about 12 weeks were pooled.

Data came from immunoSEQ multiplex PCR; TCRdb stores just in-frame clones and leaves some out. The sample has 120,000 or so clones, 87% seen once. Looked up from germline, CDR1 is KGHSH and CDR2 is LQKENI. Trimming at V came to 0 bases and at J to 0 bases, leaving 2 bases not matched to a gene. CDR3 length equals 16 residues. V is TRBV18 and J is TRBJ2-7; 10 bases are a match to TRBD1. This clonotype was obtained from an adult in good health. This sample comprised peripheral blood, obtained on day 0 of AZD1222 vaccination. In nucleotides, the CDR3 is TGTGCCAGCTCACCACCAGGACAGGGGGGCTCCTACGAGCAGTACTTC. Amino acids: CASSPPGQGGSYEQYF.